What follows describes a single T cell receptor (beta chain). This sample is drawn from a study of lymphopenia after photon versus proton radiotherapy. TCRdb keeps only in-frame clones here, not all; method: immunoSEQ multiplex PCR. Counted here are more than 45,000 clones, more than 85% occurring once; the ten biggest clones make up roughly 17%. Sequenced here: peripheral blood, sampled from a patient treated with photon-based radiotherapy. The sequence was collected from a woman aged 40 to 50 with cholangiocarcinoma.

The CDR3 DNA sequence: TGTGCCACCAGCTCCCTGGGCCTAGCGGGAGGTAGGAATGAGCAGTTCTTC. Encoded protein: CATSSLGLAGGRNEQFF. This sequence joins TRBV15 and TRBJ2-1; 11 bases fit TRBD2. CDR1 and CDR2 (germline): LNHNV, YYDKDF (reference sequence). The CDR3 runs 17 residues. V shed 5 bases, J shed 7 bases, and the junction held 13 bases outside the gene matches.